Following are 13 T cell receptor beta chains from one sample sequenced in a study of T cell changes during pregnancy in multiple sclerosis. Assay: immunoSEQ multiplex PCR; the TCRdb copy retains only in-frame clones and omits some. The sample lists over 60,000 clones; just under 95% were seen once. Here the sequenced sample was peripheral blood, taken in the first trimester of pregnancy. Receptors originate from a female donor with multiple sclerosis, enrolled in a pregnancy study.

The rearrangement links TRBV7-4 to TRBJ1-5, with 10 nucleotides matching TRBD1. The V and J ends lost 0 bases and 6 bases, in that order; junction bases with no gene match: 2. The CDR3 sequence is 15 residues long. Germline assignment: CDR1 SGHVT and CDR2 SQSDAQ. CDR3 protein: CASSLAGQGSQPQHF. For the CDR3, the DNA is TGTGCCAGCAGCTTAGCGGGACAGGGGAGTCAGCCCCAGCATTTT.

The chain joins TRBV15 to TRBJ2-1, with 11 bases identical to TRBD2. Germline V CDR1 and CDR2: LNHNV, YYDKDF (reference sequence). After removal of 4 bases from V and 3 bases from J, the junction contained 8 bases not matched to a gene. The length of the CDR3 is 17 residues. The CDR3 coding sequence is TGTGCCACCAGCAAGAGTTATGGGACTAGCGGCTACAATGAGCAGTTCTTC. It specifies CATSKSYGTSGYNEQFF.

The chain links TRBV2 to TRBJ2-7, with D possibly TRBD1 on 5 matching bases. In germline, CDR1 is SNHLY, CDR2 FYNNEI. This CDR3 is built from 16 residues. V lost 3 bases to trimming and J lost 3 bases, with 18 bases between them. The CDR3 reads CASSDVPGQSFYEQYF. DNA for the CDR3: TGTGCCAGCAGTGACGTACCAGGGCAAAGTTTCTACGAGCAGTACTTC.

V gene TRBV9 combines with J gene TRBJ1-4, with D perhaps TRBD1 (5 bases). The CDR3 has 13 residues. Germline CDR1 and CDR2: SGDLS and YYNGEE. Deletions cut 0 bases from V and 8 bases from J, with 8 bases between. The CDR3 sequence is CASSVDGGEKLFF. DNA of the CDR3: TGTGCCAGCAGCGTAGACGGGGGGGAAAAACTGTTTTTT.

This clone was found once. V is TRBV7-2 and J is TRBJ2-1; TRBD2 aligns across 8 bases. Germline V lookup: CDR1 SGHTA, CDR2 FQGNSA. CDR3 length: 14 amino acids. With V trimmed by 10 bases and J by 0 bases, 5 bases remained unmatched. The CDR3 region has the DNA TGTGCCACTAGCGGGCAAAGCTCCTACAATGAGCAGTTCTTC. Translating gives CATSGQSSYNEQFF. Based on the CDR3 plus reference TRBV7-2 and TRBJ2-1, the full variable domain is GAGVSQSPSNKVTEKGKDVELRCDPISGHTALYWYRQSLGQGLEFLIYFQGNSAPDKSGLPSDRFSAERTGGSVSTLTIQRTQQEDSAVYLCATSGQSSYNEQFFGPGTRLTVL.

The rearrangement uses TRBV5-5 and TRBJ2-1, with 8 positions matching TRBD1. J lost 8 bases, V lost 3 bases, and 7 bases had no gene match. Germline lookup yields CDR1 SGHKS and CDR2 YYEKEE (reference sequence). CDR3 size: 14 residues. CDR3 coding DNA: TGTGCCAGCAGCTCAGGGGGCTTGGTCCATGAGCAGTTCTTC. Translating it yields CASSSGGLVHEQFF.

The CDR3 is CASSFFGPGGAFF. DNA for the CDR3: TGTGCCAGCAGCTTCTTTGGTCCGGGAGGTGCTTTCTTT. The chain combines TRBV5-5 with TRBJ1-1; D unresolved. V was pared by 2 bases and J by 11 bases, with 16 bases between. The CDR3 spans 13 residues. The germline gives CDR1 SGHKS, CDR2 YYEKEE (reference sequence).

This chain connects TRBV4-3 to TRBJ2-3, with TRBD2 as a possible D gene (6 bases). Deletions cut 2 bases from V and 11 bases from J, with 11 bases between. From germline, CDR1 is LGHNA and CDR2 YSLEER. The CDR3 extends over 12 amino acids. CDR3 protein: CASSQLRGEQYF. The CDR3, as DNA: TGCGCCAGCAGCCAATTGCGGGGCGAGCAGTATTTT.

This chain uses TRBV29-1 with TRBJ2-7; no definite D call. This CDR3 is 12 amino acids long. V was clipped by 6 bases and J by 2 bases, with 11 bases between them. The germline V gene encodes CDR1 SQVTM and CDR2 ANQGSEA. The CDR3 DNA reads TGCAGCGTCCAAGCCACGGCCTACGAGCAGTACTTC. This sequence encodes CSVQATAYEQYF.

The chain carries TRBV27 and TRBJ1-5, with 8 bases aligning to TRBD1. The CDR3 has 15 amino acids. Germline assignment: CDR1 MNHEY and CDR2 SMNVEV (reference sequence). The V gene end was trimmed by 5 bases and the J gene end by 4 bases; junction bases not matched to a gene: 7. The CDR3 loop reads CASSPWDRSNQPQHF. The DNA for the CDR3 is TGTGCCAGCAGTCCCTGGGACAGGTCTAATCAGCCCCAGCATTTT.

This clone was found once. The chain links TRBV19 to TRBJ2-5, with 8 positions matching TRBD2. The CDR3 covers 14 residues. Trimming took 6 bases from V and 5 from J; bases not matched to a gene: 8. The germline CDR1 and CDR2 sequences are LNHDA and SQIVND (reference sequence). In DNA, the CDR3 is TGTGCCAGTAGCCATGGCGGGGGGTACGAGACCCAGTACTTC. Encoded protein: CASSHGGGYETQYF.

This chain joins TRBV19 and TRBJ1-1; TRBD1 might be the D (6 bases). Germline-derived CDR1 and CDR2 are LNHDA and SQIVND (reference sequence). V dropped 5 bases and J dropped 5 bases, with 18 bases sitting between them. CDR3 length: 15 residues. The CDR3 sequence: CASSFLTGRGTEAFF. CDR3 bases: TGTGCCAGTAGTTTCCTGACGGGAAGGGGGACTGAAGCTTTCTTT.

V and J are TRBV28 and TRBJ1-2; D uncertain. Per germline, CDR1 MDHEN and CDR2 SYDVKM. The V end lost 6 bases, the J end lost 5 bases, and 13 bases lay between the germline ends. The CDR3 consists of 13 residues. The CDR3 DNA sequence: TGTGCCAGCAGATCAATAGTTTCATATGGCTACACCTTC. Encoded protein: CASRSIVSYGYTF.